This T cell receptor beta chain was recorded in a study of T-cell reconstitution after alpha-beta-depleted transplantation in children. The CDR3 runs 17 residues. V shed 0 bases, J shed 4 bases, and the junction held 0 bases outside the gene matches. The germline CDR1 and CDR2 sequences are SGHTA and FQGTGA. Worth noting for this clonotype: Its antigen is unidentified.

Unique molecular identifiers were used to barcode this TCRbeta library. TCRdb reprocessed the PCR reads with MiXCR, giving one entry per CDR3 protein. The sample records more than 100,000 distinct CDR3 sequences, roughly 24% being singletons. Overall study findings and caveats: Reports say that about two months after transplant, the alpha-beta T cells came out of several hundred graft clones that had expanded. Several patients had high TCRbeta diversity at day 60; it came from surviving recipient T cells and thymic progenitors. One year post-transplant, T-cell counts and diversity were largely derived from T cells produced anew.

The source material was PBMCs, mostly from graft donor cells, sampled 180 days after TCRalphabeta/CD19-depleted stem cell transplant. This rearrangement joins TRBV7-3 to TRBJ2-1; the match to TRBD2 covers 16 bases. This TCR was recovered from a male patient between 2 and 15 years old who had a stem cell transplant for chronic granulomatous disease, so the T cells may come from the graft donor. The CDR3 here is CASSLTGLAGGYNEQFF. Here the CDR3 DNA reads TGTGCCAGCAGCTTAACGGGACTAGCGGGAGGGTACAATGAGCAGTTCTTC.